One TCR beta chain is described in this entry. Its antigen is as yet unknown. Some clones are missing from TCRdb's copy, which holds only in-frame ones; the method was immunoSEQ multiplex PCR. Of about 150,000 clones listed, around 90% are singletons. These data belong to a study of T cell responses to AZD1222 COVID-19 vaccine. Study-wide results and limits: The donor cohort was predominantly white British with a female majority, and clonal diversity may have been underestimated.

The germline gives CDR1 SGHNT, CDR2 YENEEA. V was clipped by 4 bases and J by 2 bases, with 12 bases between them. This CDR3 comprises 14 residues. The input for sequencing was peripheral blood, taken on day 0 of AZD1222 vaccination. This receptor was taken from an adult in good health. The V and J genes are TRBV11-3 and TRBJ2-7, with D perhaps given as TRBD1 or TRBD2 (5 bases each). CDR3 sequence reads: CASSSRDGPYEQYF. DNA of the CDR3: TGTGCCAGCAGCTCCCGGGACGGACCCTACGAGCAGTACTTC.